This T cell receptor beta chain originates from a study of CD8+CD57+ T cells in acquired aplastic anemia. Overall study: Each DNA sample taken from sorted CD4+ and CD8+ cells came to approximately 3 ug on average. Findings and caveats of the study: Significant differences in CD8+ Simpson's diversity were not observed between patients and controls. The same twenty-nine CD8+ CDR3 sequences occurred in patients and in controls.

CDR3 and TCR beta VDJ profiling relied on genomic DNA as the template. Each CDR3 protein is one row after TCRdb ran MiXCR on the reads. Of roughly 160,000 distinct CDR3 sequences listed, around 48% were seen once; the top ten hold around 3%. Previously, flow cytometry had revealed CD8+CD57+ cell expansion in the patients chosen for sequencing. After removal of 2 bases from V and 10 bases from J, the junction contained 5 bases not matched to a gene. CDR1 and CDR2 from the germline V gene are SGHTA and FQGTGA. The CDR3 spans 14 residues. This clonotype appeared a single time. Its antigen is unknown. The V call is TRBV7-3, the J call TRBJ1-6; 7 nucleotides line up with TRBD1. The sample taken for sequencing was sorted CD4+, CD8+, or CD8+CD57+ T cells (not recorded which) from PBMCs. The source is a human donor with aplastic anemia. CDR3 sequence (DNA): TGTGCCAGCAGCTTACACAGGGGAGTGTCACCCCTCCACTTT. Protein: CASSLHRGVSPLHF.